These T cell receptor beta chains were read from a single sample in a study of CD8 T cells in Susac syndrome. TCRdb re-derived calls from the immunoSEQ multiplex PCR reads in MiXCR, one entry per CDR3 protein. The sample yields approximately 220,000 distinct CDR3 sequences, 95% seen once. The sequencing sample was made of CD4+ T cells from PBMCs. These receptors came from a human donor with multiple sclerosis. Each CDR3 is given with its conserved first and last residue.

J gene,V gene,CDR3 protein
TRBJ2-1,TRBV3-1,CASSQGGFYNEQFF
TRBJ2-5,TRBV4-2,CASSQRGAYQETQYF
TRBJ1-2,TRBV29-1,CSVEQGGGYTF
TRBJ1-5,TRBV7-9,CASSLVGDRGNQPQHF
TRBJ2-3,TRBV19,CASKGPGTDTQYF
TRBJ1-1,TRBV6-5,CASSSRGEAFF
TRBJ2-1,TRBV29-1,CSVRRGGGENEQFF
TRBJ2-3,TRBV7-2,CASSLRPKARFTSTDTQYF
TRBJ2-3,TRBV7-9,CASSLSDSTDTQYF
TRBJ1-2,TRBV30,CARAGQLSNYGYTF
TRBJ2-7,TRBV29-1,CSGGTGYEQYF
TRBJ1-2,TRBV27,CASRSSGGGYGYTF
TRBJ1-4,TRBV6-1,CASSEWGAEKLFF
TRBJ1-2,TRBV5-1,CASSWGGGIDYGYTF
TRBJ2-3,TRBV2,CASNQGAGDTQYF
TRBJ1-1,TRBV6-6,CASSRQGGTEAFF
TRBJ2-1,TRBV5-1,CASSLGRTGSYNEQFF
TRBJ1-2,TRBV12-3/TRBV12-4,CASSLLQGAGYTF
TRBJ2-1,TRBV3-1,CASSRDREDEQFF
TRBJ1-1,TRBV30,CAWSVRLDTEAFF
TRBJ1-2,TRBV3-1,CASSHEGLGPYGYTF
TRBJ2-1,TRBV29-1,CSVRPSNEQFF
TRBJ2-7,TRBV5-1,CASGTEPYEQYF
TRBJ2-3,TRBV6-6,CASSYASGGLTDTQYF
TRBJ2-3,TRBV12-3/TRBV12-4,CASSLSGPDTQYF
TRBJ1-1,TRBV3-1,CASSRQGTNTEAFF
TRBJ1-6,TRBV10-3,CAISWDRNSPLHF
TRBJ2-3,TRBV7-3,CASSYTGTPVPERQYF
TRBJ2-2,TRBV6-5,CASSYQGPRGTGELFF
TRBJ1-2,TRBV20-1,CSARSPDHHGYTF
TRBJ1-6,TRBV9,CASSKQGAGDSPLHF
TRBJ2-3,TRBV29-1,CSVVRGGPTDTQYF
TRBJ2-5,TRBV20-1,CSARDWETQYF
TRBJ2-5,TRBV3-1,CASSQVNLRETQYF
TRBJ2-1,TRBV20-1,CSASPGAYNEQFF
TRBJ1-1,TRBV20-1,CSASTGTNTEAFF